This entry features one T cell receptor beta chain sequence. The data originate from a study of cytomegalovirus exposure and HLA in healthy donors. V gave up 4 bases and J gave up 7 bases, with 11 bases separating them. Germline values: CDR1 MDHEN, CDR2 SYDVKM. This CDR3 is 12 amino acids long. The primer mix had 60 Vbeta and 13 Jbeta primers. TCRdb's table, derived via immunoSEQ multiplex PCR, lists solely in-frame clones and lacks some. Seen here are approximately 41,000 clones, 81% observed once, and the top ten hold about 2.5%. At the time of sampling, donors were nominally healthy, though unrecorded immune exposures were likely.

This sequence was found in a middle-aged man in good health and CMV-seronegative. Sequenced material: PBMCs. The genes are TRBV28 and TRBJ2-7; D gene uncertain. In nucleotides, the CDR3 is TGTGCCAGCAGTTCGGGTTCTCGGGAGCAGTACTTC. Protein: CASSSGSREQYF.